A single sample gave rise to the 18 T cell receptor beta chains below, sequenced in a study of T cells after yellow fever vaccination. TCRdb independently ran MiXCR on the 5' RACE reads; one entry per CDR3 protein. The data contain hundreds of thousands of distinct CDR3 sequences, 7.5% to 9.5% of them seen just once; the ten biggest clones take up about 3.7%. This material consisted of CD4+ T cells sorted from PBMCs, taken 5 days after the yellow fever booster vaccination. The receptors come from a man aged 18 to 29 who received the YFV17D yellow fever vaccine.

In this sample, this clonotype turned up a few times. The chain couples TRBV11-2 to TRBJ2-3; perhaps TRBD1 as D (5 bases). The CDR3 contains 16 residues. Trimming stripped 5 bases from V and 1 base from J, with 16 bases between. CDR1 SGHAT and CDR2 FQNNGV come from the germline V gene. The CDR3 sequence: CASSKGVAAGTDTQYF. For the CDR3, the DNA is TGTGCCAGCAGCAAAGGGGTCGCCGCGGGCACAGATACGCAGTATTTT.

The sample holds many counts of this clonotype. The chain has TRBV7-3 and TRBJ2-1; TRBD2 aligns across 8 bases. The trim removed 3 bases at V and 5 bases at J, leaving 6 bases unmatched. CDR1 is SGHTA, CDR2 FQGTGA, per germline. This CDR3 comprises 15 residues. DNA for the CDR3: TGTGCCAGCAGCTTGATCGGGGGGGCCCACAATGAGCAGTTCTTC. Protein: CASSLIGGAHNEQFF.

The chain is built from TRBV6-2 or TRBV6-3 and TRBJ2-7; 9 nucleotides agree with TRBD2. Germline CDR1 and CDR2: MNHEY and SVGEGT. The length of the CDR3 is 15 residues. Trimming took 4 bases from V and 1 from J; bases not matched to a gene: 5. In DNA form, the CDR3 reads TGTGCCAGCAGTTCTCTAGCGGGGAAGTCCTACGAGCAGTACGTC. It translates to CASSSLAGKSYEQYV.

This clonotype came up many times. CDR3 DNA: TGTGCCAGCAGCACCGGGACAGGGGGCCGCGAGCAGTACTTC. It encodes CASSTGTGGREQYF. The V gene is TRBV7-2, the J gene TRBJ2-7; 12 nucleotides match TRBD1. Trimming at V came to 5 bases and at J to 6 bases, leaving 5 bases not matched to a gene. Germline CDR1 reads SGHTA; CDR2 reads FQGNSA. CDR3 length: 14 residues.

This clonotype has a count of ten or more. The chain combines TRBV20-1 with TRBJ2-2; the D is unclear. Germline CDR1 is DFQATT and CDR2 is SNEGSKA (reference sequence). The CDR3 is 15 amino acids. The V end was cut by 7 bases, the J end by 0 bases, with 15 bases between. The CDR3 DNA sequence: TGCAGTGTCAAGCGCGGAGTCCCGAACACCGGGGAGCTGTTTTTT. Residues: CSVKRGVPNTGELFF.

The chain carries TRBV6-6 and TRBJ1-2, with D perhaps matching TRBD1 (5 bases). Trimming left V 5 bases short and J 3 bases short, with 16 bases between. From germline, CDR1 is MNHNY and CDR2 SVGAGI (reference sequence). This CDR3 spans 15 amino acids. CDR3 DNA: TGTGCCAGCAGTCCCGACAGCCCTTGGGACTATGGCTACACCTTC. The encoded protein is CASSPDSPWDYGYTF.

The gene calls are TRBV11-2 and TRBJ2-1, with a tentative D call TRBD1 (5 bases). The CDR3 length is 15 residues. The ends were cut back, 1 base at V and 5 bases at J, with 12 bases in the middle. Germline CDR1 is SGHAT and CDR2 is FQNNGV. Here the CDR3 DNA reads TGTGCCAGCAGCTTAGGCCGGACACAAAACAATGAGCAGTTCTTC. Translation gives CASSLGRTQNNEQFF.

This clonotype was found a few times. The chain carries TRBV4-3 and TRBJ1-5; possible D gene TRBD1, 5 bases. The CDR3 totals 13 residues. The V and J ends lost 3 bases and 7 bases respectively, with 10 bases between them. The V gene's germline CDR1 is LGHNA and CDR2 YSLEER. In DNA, the CDR3 is TGCGCCAGCAGCCAGGGGGGATCACAGCCCCAGCATTTT. Protein product: CASSQGGSQPQHF.

This clonotype came up a few times. This sequence joins TRBV3-1 and TRBJ2-7; maybe TRBD2 (6 bases). Looked up from germline, CDR1 is LGHDT and CDR2 is YNNKEL (reference sequence). This CDR3 is 13 amino acids long. V was clipped by 11 bases and J by 1 base, with 15 bases between them. This chain's CDR3 is CAARRAGSYEQYF. The CDR3 DNA follows: TGTGCCGCAAGGAGGGCAGGGTCCTACGAGCAGTACTTC.

This chain links TRBV5-4 with TRBJ1-6; tentatively, D is TRBD1 (5 bases). Germline V CDR1 and CDR2: SGHNT, YYREEE (reference sequence). The CDR3 length is 15 residues. Trimming stripped 4 bases from V and 10 bases from J, with 18 bases between. CDR3 nucleotide sequence: TGTGCCAGCAGCACCCAAGTGGGGGGTGAATCACCCCTCCACTTT. This gives the protein CASSTQVGGESPLHF.

J is TRBJ2-1 and V is TRBV6-5, with TRBD1 identical over 7 bases. Germline CDR1 and CDR2: MNHEY and SVGAGI. The CDR3 has 15 amino acids. Trimming removed 6 bases from V and 2 bases from J; junction bases left unmatched: 7. CDR3: CASSQSGQAYNEQFF. The CDR3 DNA sequence: TGTGCCAGCAGCCAATCCGGACAGGCCTACAATGAGCAGTTCTTC.

The chain combines TRBV20-1 with TRBJ2-5, with D maybe TRBD1 (6 bases). This CDR3 region has 13 residues. V lost 8 bases, J lost 5 bases, and 18 bases lay in between. The germline CDR1 and CDR2 sequences are DFQATT and SNEGSKA (reference sequence). DNA of the CDR3: TGCAGTCATAGACAGGCCTCCTACGAGACCCAGTACTTC. It encodes CSHRQASYETQYF.

The chain carries TRBV19 and TRBJ2-7; tentatively, D is TRBD1 (6 bases). The V end lost 1 base, the J end lost 3 bases, and 13 bases lay between the germline ends. This CDR3 contains 15 residues. The germline gives CDR1 LNHDA, CDR2 SQIVND (reference sequence). The CDR3 coding sequence is TGTGCCAGTAGTATAGTATCTGGGGGCCTCTACGAGCAGTACGTC. It specifies CASSIVSGGLYEQYV.

This clonotype was picked up many times. V gene TRBV7-2 combines with J gene TRBJ1-1, with D tentatively TRBD1 (5 bases). The V and J ends lost 1 base and 3 bases respectively, with 18 bases between them. Germline CDR1 SGHTA, CDR2 FQGNSA. This CDR3 contains 17 residues. The CDR3 DNA reads TGTGCCAGCAGCTTAGATCTGGGGGGTCTTTTTTACACTGAAGCTTTCTTT. Translated, it gives CASSLDLGGLFYTEAFF.

This clonotype has more than one count but fewer than ten. This chain links TRBV3-1 with TRBJ1-1, with 7 bases matching TRBD1. This CDR3 has 14 residues. CDR1 is LGHDT and CDR2 is YNNKEL in the germline V gene (reference sequence). V lost 5 bases and J lost 1; bases outside the gene matches: 4. The CDR3 sequence is CASSSRDRNTEAFF. CDR3 DNA: TGTGCCAGCAGCAGCCGGGACAGGAACACTGAAGCTTTCTTT.

This clonotype was seen a few times. The rearrangement uses TRBV7-9 and TRBJ1-6, with D perhaps matching TRBD1 (5 bases). CDR1 SEHNR and CDR2 FQNEAQ come from the germline V gene (reference sequence). V lost 5 bases, J lost 6 bases, and 17 bases lay in between. CDR3 length: 16 residues. For the CDR3, the DNA is TGTGCCAGCAGCCCCCCCCCGTTCAGGGCTAATTCACCCCTCCACTTT. It yields the protein CASSPPPFRANSPLHF.

This clonotype has a handful of counts. This chain links TRBV2 with TRBJ2-5, with 7 bases matching TRBD1. The CDR3 is made up of 12 amino acids. Germline CDR1 and CDR2: SNHLY and FYNNEI. V shed 11 bases, J shed 5 bases, and the junction held 8 bases outside the gene matches. CDR3 bases: TGTGCCCGATCTACAGGGGTGGAGACCCAGTACTTC. Encoded protein: CARSTGVETQYF.

The V and J genes are TRBV12-3 or TRBV12-4 and TRBJ2-5, with 7 nucleotides matching TRBD2. This CDR3 is built from 13 residues. V dropped 6 bases and J dropped 4; count of bases not matched to a gene: 5. The CDR3 protein is CASRLGGGETQYF. The CDR3 DNA is TGTGCCAGCAGGCTGGGGGGGGGAGAGACCCAGTACTTC.